The T cell receptor (beta chain) described here comes from a study of blood T cell repertoires in COVID-19. In the original workflow: Amplifying reference gene primers gave estimates of nucleated cell counts. Clones were sequenced by immunoSEQ multiplex PCR, and TCRdb holds only the in-frame ones, with some missing. That table supplies the V and J calls and clone size; D and trimming were determined from the DNA. The sample lists approximately 200,000 clones, roughly 88% seen once, with around 4% in the top ten. The sequence came from a woman in her 30s with acute or convalescent COVID-19. The specimen was peripheral blood.

The CDR3 is CASSYDSRVGGYTF. The DNA of the CDR3 is TGTGCCAGCAGTTACGATTCCAGGGTAGGAGGCTACACCTTC. The rearrangement links TRBV11-2 to TRBJ1-2; D possibly corresponds to TRBD1 (5 bases). Germline V CDR1 and CDR2: SGHAT, FQNNGV. V lost 6 bases to trimming and J lost 8 bases, with 19 bases between them. The CDR3 is made up of 14 amino acids. Filled out from reference TRBV11-2 and TRBJ1-2, the complete variable domain reads EAGVAQSPRYKIIEKRQSVAFWCNPISGHATLYWYQQILGQGPKLLIQFQNNGVVDDSQLPKDRFSAERLKGVDSTLKIQPAKLEDSAVYLCASSYDSRVGGYTFGSGTRLTVV.